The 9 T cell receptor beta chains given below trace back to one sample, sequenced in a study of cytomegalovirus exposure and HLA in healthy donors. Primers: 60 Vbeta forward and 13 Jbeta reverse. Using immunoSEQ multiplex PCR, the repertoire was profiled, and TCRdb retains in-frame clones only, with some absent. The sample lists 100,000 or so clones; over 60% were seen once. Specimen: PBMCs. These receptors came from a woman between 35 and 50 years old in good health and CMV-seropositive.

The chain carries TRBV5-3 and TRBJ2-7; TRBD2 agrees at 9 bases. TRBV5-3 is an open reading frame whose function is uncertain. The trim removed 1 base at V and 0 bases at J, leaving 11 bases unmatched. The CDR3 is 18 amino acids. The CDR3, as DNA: TGTGCCAGAAGCTTGATTTGCACTAGCGGGCAATCCTCCTACGAGCAGTACTTC. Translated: CARSLICTSGQSSYEQYF.

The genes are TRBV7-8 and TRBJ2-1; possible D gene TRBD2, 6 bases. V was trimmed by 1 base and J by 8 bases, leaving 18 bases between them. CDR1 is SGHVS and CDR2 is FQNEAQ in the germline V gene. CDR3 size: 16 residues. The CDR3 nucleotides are TGTGCCAGCAGCTTAGGGCGGGACTCCAATGGGGATGAGCAGTTCTTC. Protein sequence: CASSLGRDSNGDEQFF.

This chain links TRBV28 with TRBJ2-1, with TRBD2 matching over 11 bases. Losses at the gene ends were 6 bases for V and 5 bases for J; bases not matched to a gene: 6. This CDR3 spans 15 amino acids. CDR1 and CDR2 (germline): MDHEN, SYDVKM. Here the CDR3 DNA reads TGTGCCAGCAGCCCCTTAGCGGGAGGGAACAATGAGCAGTTCTTC. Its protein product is CASSPLAGGNNEQFF.

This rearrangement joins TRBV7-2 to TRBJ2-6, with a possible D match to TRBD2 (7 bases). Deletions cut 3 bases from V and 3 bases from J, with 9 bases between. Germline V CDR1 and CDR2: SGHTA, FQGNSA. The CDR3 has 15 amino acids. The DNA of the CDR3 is TGTGCCAGCAGCTTGGGGGGGCTTGGGGCCAACGTCCTGACTTTC. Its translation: CASSLGGLGANVLTF.

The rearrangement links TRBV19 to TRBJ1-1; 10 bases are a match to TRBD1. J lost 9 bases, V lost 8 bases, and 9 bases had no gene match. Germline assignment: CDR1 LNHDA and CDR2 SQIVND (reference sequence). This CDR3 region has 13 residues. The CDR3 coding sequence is TGTGCCAGTTGGTCCCGGGACAGGGGCCAAGCTTTCTTT. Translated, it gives CASWSRDRGQAFF.

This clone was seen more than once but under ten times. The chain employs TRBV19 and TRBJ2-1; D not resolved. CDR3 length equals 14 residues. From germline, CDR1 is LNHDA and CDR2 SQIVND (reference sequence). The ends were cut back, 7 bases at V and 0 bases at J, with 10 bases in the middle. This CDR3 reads CASKTVSSYNEQFF. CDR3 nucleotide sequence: TGTGCCAGTAAAACCGTCAGCTCCTACAATGAGCAGTTCTTC.

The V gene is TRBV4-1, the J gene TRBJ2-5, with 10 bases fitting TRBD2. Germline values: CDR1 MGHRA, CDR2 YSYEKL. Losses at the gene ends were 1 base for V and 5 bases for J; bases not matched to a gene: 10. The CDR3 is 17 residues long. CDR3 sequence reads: CASSQGGAGGAEETQYF. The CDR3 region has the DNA TGCGCCAGCAGCCAAGGAGGAGCGGGAGGGGCTGAGGAGACCCAGTACTTC.

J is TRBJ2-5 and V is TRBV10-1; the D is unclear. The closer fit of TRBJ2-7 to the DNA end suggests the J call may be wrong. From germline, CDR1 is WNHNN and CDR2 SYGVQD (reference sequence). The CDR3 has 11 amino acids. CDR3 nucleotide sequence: TGCGCCACCCACTACTTATACGAGCAGTACTTC. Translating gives CATHYLYEQYF.

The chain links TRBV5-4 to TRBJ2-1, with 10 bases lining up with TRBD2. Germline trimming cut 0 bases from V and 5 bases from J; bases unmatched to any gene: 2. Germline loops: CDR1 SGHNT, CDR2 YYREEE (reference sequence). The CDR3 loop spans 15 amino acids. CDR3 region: CASSLGLAGDNEQFF. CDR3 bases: TGTGCCAGCAGCTTGGGGCTAGCGGGGGACAATGAGCAGTTCTTC.